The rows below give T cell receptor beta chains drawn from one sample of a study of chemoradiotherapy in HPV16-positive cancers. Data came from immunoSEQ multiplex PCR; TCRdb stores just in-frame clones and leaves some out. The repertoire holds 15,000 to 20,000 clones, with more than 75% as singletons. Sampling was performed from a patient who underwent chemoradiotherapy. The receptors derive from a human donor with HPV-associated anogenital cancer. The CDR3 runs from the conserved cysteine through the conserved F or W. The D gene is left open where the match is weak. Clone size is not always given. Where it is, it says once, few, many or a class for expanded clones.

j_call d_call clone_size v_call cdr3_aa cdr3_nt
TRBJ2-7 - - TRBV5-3 CARRPGGRPYEQYF TGTGCCAGAAGGCCTGGTGGGAGACCCTACGAGCAGTACTTC
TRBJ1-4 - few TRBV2 CASNRAIEKLFF TGTGCCAGCAACAGGGCAATCGAAAAACTGTTTTTT
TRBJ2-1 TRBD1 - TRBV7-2 CASSLVPDRGLDEQFF TGTGCCAGCAGCTTAGTACCGGACAGGGGGTTGGATGAGCAGTTCTTC
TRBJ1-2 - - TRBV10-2 CASSVSAQAIYYGYTF TGCGCCAGCAGTGTGTCGGCCCAGGCCATTTACTATGGCTACACCTTC
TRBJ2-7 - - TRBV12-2 CASRLGDRDEQYF TGTGCAAGTCGCTTAGGAGACAGGGACGAGCAGTACTTC
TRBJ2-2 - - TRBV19 CASSTGESDTGELFF TGTGCCAGTAGTACAGGGGAATCGGACACCGGGGAGCTGTTTTTT
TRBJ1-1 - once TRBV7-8 CASSLGWEGGDTEAFF TGTGCCAGCAGCTTAGGCTGGGAGGGAGGAGACACTGAAGCTTTCTTT
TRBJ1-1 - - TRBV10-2 CASGRGNTEAFF TGCGCCAGCGGACGGGGGAACACTGAAGCTTTCTTT
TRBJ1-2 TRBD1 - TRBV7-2 CASRNGQGNYGYTF TGTGCCAGCAGGAATGGACAGGGAAACTATGGCTACACCTTC
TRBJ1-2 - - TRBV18 CASSPAGNSYGYTF TGTGCCAGCTCACCCGCAGGGAACAGCTATGGCTACACCTTC
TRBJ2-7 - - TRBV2 CASQTQTGNYEQYF TGTGCCAGCCAGACCCAAACGGGGAACTACGAGCAGTACTTC
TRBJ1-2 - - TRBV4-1 CASSQVEVAGIAENHYKGYTF TGCGCCAGCAGCCAAGTGGAGGTGGCGGGGATCGCAGAGAACCACTATAAGGGCTACACCTTC
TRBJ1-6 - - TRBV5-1 CASSSSSYNSPLHF TGCGCCAGCTCTTCGAGCTCCTATAATTCACCCCTCCACTTT
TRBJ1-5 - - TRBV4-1 CASSQDLQGYQPQHF TGCGCCAGCAGCCAAGATCTGCAAGGGTATCAGCCCCAGCATTTT
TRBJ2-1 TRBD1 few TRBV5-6 CASSPAGTGLYNEQFF TGTGCCAGCAGCCCAGCCGGGACAGGACTTTACAATGAGCAGTTCTTC
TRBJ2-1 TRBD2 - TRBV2 CASSHALAGGPAPQLYNEQFF TGTGCCAGCAGCCATGCCTTAGCGGGGGGGCCCGCACCTCAACTTTACAATGAGCAGTTCTTC
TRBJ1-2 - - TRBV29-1 CSVETGLNGYTF TGCAGCGTTGAAACAGGTCTAAATGGCTACACCTTC
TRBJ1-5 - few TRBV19 CASSNLRQPQHF TGTGCCAGTAGCAACTTGCGACAGCCCCAGCATTTT
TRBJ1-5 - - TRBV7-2 CASSLGFGNQPQHF TGTGCCAGCAGCTTAGGATTCGGGAATCAGCCCCAGCATTTT
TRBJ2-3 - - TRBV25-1 CASSDPSGPSTDTQYF TGTGCCAGCAGTGATCCTTCAGGTCCCAGCACAGATACGCAGTATTTT
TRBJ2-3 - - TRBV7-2 CASSLVRFTQYF TGTGCCAGCAGCTTAGTCAGATTTACGCAGTATTTT
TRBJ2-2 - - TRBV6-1 CASKTDTGELFF TGTGCCAGCAAGACCGACACCGGGGAGCTGTTTTTT
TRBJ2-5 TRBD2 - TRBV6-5 CASSYSPLMGGETQYF TGTGCCAGCAGTTACTCACCCTTAATGGGAGGGGAGACCCAGTACTTC
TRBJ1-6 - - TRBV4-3 CASSQELGSGHTLHF TGCGCCAGCAGCCAAGAATTGGGGTCGGGACACACCCTCCACTTT
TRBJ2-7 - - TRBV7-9 CASSFSVGSYEQYF TGTGCCAGCAGCTTTTCGGTAGGGAGCTACGAGCAGTACTTC
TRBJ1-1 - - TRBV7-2 CASSLGWSGVQAFF TGTGCCAGCAGCTTAGGTTGGTCGGGGGTTCAAGCTTTCTTT
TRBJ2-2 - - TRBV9 CASSPRARIWDTGELFF TGTGCCAGCAGCCCTCGAGCGAGGATTTGGGACACCGGGGAGCTGTTTTTT
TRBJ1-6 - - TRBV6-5 CASSWGSGGADSPLHF TGTGCCAGCAGTTGGGGGTCGGGAGGGGCCGATTCACCCCTCCACTTT
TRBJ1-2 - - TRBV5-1 CASSLDGRGGGFYGYTF TGCGCCAGCAGCTTAGATGGCAGGGGCGGCGGGTTTTATGGCTACACCTTC
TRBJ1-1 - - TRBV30 CAWSVPWRAREHLSNTEAFF TGTGCCTGGAGTGTACCTTGGAGGGCCAGGGAGCATTTGTCGAACACTGAAGCTTTCTTT
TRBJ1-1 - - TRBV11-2 CASTLDRGEAFF TGTGCCAGCACCCTAGACCGGGGTGAAGCTTTCTTT
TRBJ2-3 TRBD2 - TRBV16 CASSRHLVGTKVTDTQYF TGTGCCAGCAGCCGACACCTTGTGGGGACTAAGGTAACAGATACGCAGTATTTT
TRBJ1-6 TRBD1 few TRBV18 CASSEQGGYNSPLHF TGTGCCAGCTCAGAACAGGGGGGGTATAATTCACCCCTCCACTTT
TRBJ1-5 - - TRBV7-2 CASSLQGSKQPQHF TGTGCCAGCAGCTTACAGGGTTCGAAGCAGCCCCAGCATTTT
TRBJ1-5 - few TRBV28 CASGSGSISNQPQHF TGTGCCAGCGGCTCCGGGTCGATTAGCAATCAGCCCCAGCATTTT
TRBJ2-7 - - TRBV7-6 CASSLTLDYEQYF TGTGCCAGCAGCTTAACCCTCGATTACGAGCAGTACTTC
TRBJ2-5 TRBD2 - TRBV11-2 CASSRLAGPEETQYF TGTGCCAGCAGCAGATTAGCGGGGCCGGAAGAGACCCAGTACTTC
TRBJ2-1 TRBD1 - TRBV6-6 CASSYEGTGGNEQFF TGTGCCAGCAGTTACGAGGGGACAGGAGGCAATGAGCAGTTCTTC
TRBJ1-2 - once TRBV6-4 CASRSGPGAYGYTF TGTGCCAGCCGCTCGGGGCCAGGCGCCTATGGCTACACCTTC
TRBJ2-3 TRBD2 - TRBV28 CASRGGGSTDTQYF TGTGCCAGCCGGGGGGGCGGTTCCACAGATACGCAGTATTTT
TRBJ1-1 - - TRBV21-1 CASSKVEQPIEAFF TGTGCCAGCAGCAAAGTTGAACAGCCGATTGAAGCTTTCTTT
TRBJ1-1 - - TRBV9 CASSPTGLNTEAFF TGTGCCAGCAGCCCGACAGGTTTGAACACTGAAGCTTTCTTT
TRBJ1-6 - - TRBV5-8 CASHFAGTKFSPLHF TGTGCCAGCCATTTCGCCGGGACCAAATTTTCACCCCTCCACTTT
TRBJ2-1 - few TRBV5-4 CASSLAGQGDEQFF TGTGCCAGCAGCTTGGCCGGCCAGGGAGATGAGCAGTTCTTC
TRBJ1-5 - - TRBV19 CASRAVDRGVRQPQHF TGTGCCAGTAGGGCCGTGGATAGAGGGGTGCGGCAGCCCCAGCATTTT